The clone carrying this TCR beta chain has just one count. Its antigen is currently unknown. The CDR3 totals 13 residues. CDR1 is KGHSH and CDR2 is LQKENI in the germline V gene. Trimming removed 6 bases from V and 0 bases from J, with 8 bases in between. The data were obtained in a study of T cell responses to AZD1222 COVID-19 vaccine. Study outcomes and limitations: Spike-specific TCR breadth and depth rose after two AZD1222 doses. Spike-spanning, vaccine-associated CD4 TCRs were dominant at 160-218 and 743-854.

Clones were read by immunoSEQ multiplex PCR, and TCRdb kept only the in-frame ones, dropping some. This repertoire shows roughly 150,000 clones, roughly 90% found once; its top ten account for about 2%. The sample consisted of peripheral blood, taken on day 0 of AZD1222 vaccination. This TCR derives from an adult in good health. V and J are TRBV18 and TRBJ1-1; D is ambiguous. The CDR3 DNA is TGTGCCAGCTCCACCATCCTGAACACTGAAGCTTTCTTT. Its protein is CASSTILNTEAFF.